The sequence of this T cell receptor beta chain was determined in a study of shared clonotypes between healthy human individuals. Assay used: immunoSEQ multiplex PCR; TCRdb lists only in-frame clones, some missing. The repertoire holds approximately 530,000 clones, with about 96% as singletons. The V end lost 8 bases, the J end lost 5 bases, and 21 bases lay between the germline ends. CDR1 MDHEN and CDR2 SYDVKM come from the germline V gene. The CDR3 length is 15 residues. The chain employs TRBV28 and TRBJ1-1, with D tentatively TRBD1 (5 bases). The receptor's source is a woman aged 30 to 39 in good health. Input material: naive CD4+ T cells sorted from blood. Described subset: CD45RA+ positively selected. The CDR3 region is CASPQKGKRGTEAFF. For the CDR3, the DNA is TGTGCCAGCCCCCAAAAGGGTAAACGGGGGACTGAAGCTTTCTTT.